Below, 26 T cell receptor beta chains from the same sample are listed, as sequenced in a study of cytomegalovirus exposure and HLA in healthy donors. Measured with immunoSEQ multiplex PCR; TCRdb has only the in-frame clones, and not every one. In the table there are some 46,000 clones, roughly 92% of which are singletons. Sample: PBMCs. The receptors shown here come from a man aged 18-30 years in good health and CMV-seronegative.

This clone was detected a few times. This rearrangement joins TRBV11-2 to TRBJ2-1, with 11 bases identical to TRBD2. Germline-derived CDR1 and CDR2 are SGHAT and FQNNGV. CDR3 length equals 15 residues. V lost 5 bases and J lost 11; bases outside the gene matches: 11. The DNA for the CDR3 is TGTGCCAGCAGCAACCCTAGCGGGAGGCCGGGGAAGCAGTTCTTC. The encoded protein is CASSNPSGRPGKQFF.

V gene TRBV13 combines with J gene TRBJ2-1; 8 bases map to TRBD2. The trim removed 6 bases at V and 9 bases at J, leaving 7 bases unmatched. Germline assignment: CDR1 PRHDT and CDR2 FYEKMQ (reference sequence). There are 13 residues in the CDR3. CDR3: CASRAQRGSEQFF. Written as DNA, the CDR3 is TGTGCCAGCAGGGCGCAGCGGGGGAGTGAGCAGTTCTTC.

The DNA of the CDR3 is TGTGCCAGCAGCTTAATGGTAGAGGCCTCTGGAAACACCATATATTTT. Translation gives CASSLMVEASGNTIYF. The chain uses TRBV7-2 and TRBJ1-3; D remains unclear. CDR1 and CDR2 (germline): SGHTA, FQGNSA. Trimming took 2 bases from V and 0 from J, leaving 11 bases between them. This CDR3 contains 16 residues. Supplemented by reference TRBV7-2 and TRBJ1-3, the full variable domain reads GAGVSQSPSNKVTEKGKDVELRCDPISGHTALYWYRQSLGQGLEFLIYFQGNSAPDKSGLPSDRFSAERTGGSVSTLTIQRTQQEDSAVYLCASSLMVEASGNTIYFGEGSWLTVV.

The chain employs TRBV6-1 and TRBJ2-1; 9 bases fit TRBD1. After removal of 6 bases from V and 9 bases from J, the junction contained 12 bases not matched to a gene. The CDR3 totals 15 residues. Per germline, CDR1 MNHNS and CDR2 SASEGT. This CDR3 is CASSPPGQGWSEQFF. Here the CDR3 DNA reads TGTGCCAGCAGCCCTCCGGGACAGGGTTGGAGTGAGCAGTTCTTC.

V and J are TRBV4-3 and TRBJ1-2; no reliable D call. V lost 3 bases and J lost 0, with 8 bases in between. CDR1 is LGHNA and CDR2 is YSLEER in the germline V gene. The CDR3 contains 14 residues. The CDR3 bases are TGCGCCAGCAGCCAGGAGGCAGCTAACTATGGCTACACCTTC. This codes for CASSQEAANYGYTF.

This chain joins TRBV11-2 and TRBJ2-7, with 8 bases that match TRBD2. The CDR3 runs 15 residues. With V trimmed by 1 base and J by 2 bases, 4 bases remained unmatched. CDR1 and CDR2 from the germline V gene are SGHAT and FQNNGV. CDR3: CASSLADGGAYEQYF. CDR3 sequence (DNA): TGTGCCAGCAGCTTAGCCGACGGGGGGGCCTACGAGCAGTACTTC. The whole variable domain, remainder taken from reference TRBV11-2 and TRBJ2-7, is EAGVAQSPRYKIIEKRQSVAFWCNPISGHATLYWYQQILGQGPKLLIQFQNNGVVDDSQLPKDRFSAERLKGVDSTLKIQPAKLEDSAVYLCASSLADGGAYEQYFGPGTRLTVT.

The V gene is TRBV7-9, the J gene TRBJ2-7; 12 nucleotides agree with TRBD2. V shed 4 bases and J 4 bases; nucleotides not matched to a gene: 8. Germline V gene lookup returns CDR1 SEHNR and CDR2 FQNEAQ (reference sequence). This CDR3 has 16 residues. The CDR3 DNA follows: TGTGCCAGCAGCTCCCGGACTAGCGGGGCCATTTACGAGCAGTACTTC. Its protein is CASSSRTSGAIYEQYF.

The rearrangement uses TRBV2 and TRBJ1-5, with D perhaps TRBD1 (5 bases). CDR1 SNHLY and CDR2 FYNNEI come from the germline V gene. V was pared by 8 bases and J by 4 bases, with 12 bases between. The CDR3 is 13 amino acids. The CDR3, as DNA: TGTGCCAGCGGGGGGGACGGAAATCAGCCCCAGCATTTT. It encodes CASGGDGNQPQHF.

The V gene is TRBV27, the J gene TRBJ2-7; TRBD2 might be the D (5 bases). Trimming removed 3 bases from V and 4 bases from J, with 13 bases in between. The CDR3 loop spans 14 amino acids. CDR1 is MNHEY and CDR2 is SMNVEV in the germline V gene (reference sequence). The DNA for the CDR3 is TGTGCCAGCAGTTTGATACAGCGGACGTACGAGCAGTACTTC. The encoded protein is CASSLIQRTYEQYF.

The chain employs TRBV18 and TRBJ1-1, with a tentative D call TRBD1 (6 bases). Germline V gene data show CDR1 as KGHSH and CDR2 as LQKENI. Trimming pared 0 bases from V and 1 base from J, leaving 9 bases between. CDR3 length: 15 amino acids. CDR3 residues: CASSPPSGANTEAFF. In DNA, the CDR3 is TGTGCCAGCTCACCACCCTCAGGGGCGAACACTGAAGCTTTCTTT.

The chain combines TRBV25-1 with TRBJ2-5, with 10 bases aligning to TRBD1. The ends lost 1 base at V and 5 bases at J; junction bases unmatched: 7. Germline loops: CDR1 MGHDK, CDR2 SYGVNS. The CDR3 is 16 amino acids. The CDR3 DNA reads as TGTGCCAGCAGTGAATCCGGACAGGGGGGTAGGGAGACCCAGTACTTC. Translating gives CASSESGQGGRETQYF.

This rearrangement joins TRBV4-3 to TRBJ2-7; 8 nucleotides agree with TRBD1. Looked up from germline, CDR1 is LGHNA and CDR2 is YSLEER. With 0 bases clipped from V and 3 bases from J, the junction kept 1 base outside the gene matches. The CDR3 loop spans 14 amino acids. The CDR3 protein is CASSQDTGGYEQYF. The CDR3 nucleotides read TGCGCCAGCAGCCAAGATACAGGGGGCTACGAGCAGTACTTC.

The chain links TRBV15 to TRBJ2-7, with TRBD1 matching 7 bases. The CDR3 contains 14 residues. Germline CDR1 and CDR2: LNHNV and YYDKDF (reference sequence). After removal of 1 base from V and 3 bases from J, the junction contained 3 bases not matched to a gene. The CDR3 DNA follows: TGTGCCACCAGCAGAGGGGGACAGAACTACGAGCAGTACTTC. Translating gives CATSRGGQNYEQYF.

The CDR3 nucleotides read TGTGCCAGCAGCCTCTGGGGGGAGAGCTCCTACGAGCAGTACTTC. Translating it yields CASSLWGESSYEQYF. V usage is TRBV7-3 and J usage is TRBJ2-7; a possible D gene is TRBD2 (6 bases). The CDR3 runs to 15 residues. Germline V gives CDR1 SGHTA, CDR2 FQGTGA. Trimming shortened V by 5 bases and J by 0 bases, and 14 bases separated the two germline ends.

The chain has TRBV10-3 and TRBJ1-3; tentative D call: TRBD1 (5 bases). V was shortened by 6 bases and J by 3 bases, with 9 bases between the two germline ends. Germline-derived CDR1 and CDR2 are ENHRY and SYGVKD. The CDR3 sequence is 13 residues long. As DNA, the CDR3 is TGTGCCATCAGCCAGGGTGTTGGAAACACCATATATTTT. It yields the protein CAISQGVGNTIYF.

The V and J genes are TRBV7-3 and TRBJ2-2; D gene unclear. The CDR3 spans 12 residues. Germline loops: CDR1 SGHTA, CDR2 FQGTGA. V lost 5 bases to trimming and J lost 7 bases, with 8 bases between them. The CDR3 DNA reads as TGTGCCAGCAGCCCTAGTTACGGGGAGCTGTTTTTT. Residues: CASSPSYGELFF. The full variable domain, rest sourced from reference TRBV7-3 and TRBJ2-2, is GAGVSQTPSNKVTEKGKYVELRCDPISGHTALYWYRQSLGQGPEFLIYFQGTGAADDSGLPNDRFFAVRPEGSVSTLKIQRTERGDSAVYLCASSPSYGELFFGEGSRLTVL.

The rearrangement uses TRBV7-3 and TRBJ2-2; D perhaps matches TRBD1 (5 bases). Per the germline V gene, CDR1 is SGHTA and CDR2 is FQGTGA. The germline V and J ends were trimmed by 2 bases and 2 bases, with 15 bases remaining between them. CDR3 length equals 17 residues. The CDR3 DNA is TGTGCCAGCAGCTTACCCCTTAGGGGCAGCAACACCGGGGAGCTGTTTTTT. It is translated as CASSLPLRGSNTGELFF.

The chain recombines TRBV6-5 with TRBJ2-3; weak D call: TRBD1 (5 bases). The CDR3 has 15 amino acids. V was clipped by 0 bases and J by 2 bases, with 9 bases between them. Germline CDR1 MNHEY, CDR2 SVGAGI. The CDR3 region has the DNA TGTGCCAGCAGTTACTCGCAGGGTGCCACAGATACGCAGTATTTT. This encodes CASSYSQGATDTQYF.

The chain couples TRBV5-1 to TRBJ2-1; 7 bases line up with TRBD2. Germline V gene data show CDR1 as SGHRS and CDR2 as YFSETQ. V lost 1 base, J lost 6 bases, and 16 bases stayed unmatched. This CDR3 region has 18 residues. CDR3 coding DNA: TGCGCCAGCAGCTTGTTGGGACTAACGTCGTGGCCTGGCAATGAGCAGTTCTTC. This codes for CASSLLGLTSWPGNEQFF.

The chain has TRBV7-9 and TRBJ1-4, with 7 nucleotides matching TRBD1. Germline values: CDR1 SEHNR, CDR2 FQNEAQ (reference sequence). This CDR3 is built from 16 residues. Unmatched junction bases numbered 10, after V lost 4 bases and J lost 5 bases. The CDR3 nucleotides read TGTGCCAGCAGCTCCCAGGTCGGCAGGGGGAATGAAAAACTGTTTTTT. Its protein is CASSSQVGRGNEKLFF.

This clone occurred once. V and J are TRBV28 and TRBJ2-7; 7 nucleotides agree with TRBD2. Germline V lookup: CDR1 MDHEN, CDR2 SYDVKM. The V segment lost 8 bases and the J segment 5 bases; nucleotides outside the gene matches: 12. The CDR3 spans 14 residues. CDR3: CASGGAGDIHEQYF. The CDR3 DNA reads TGTGCCAGCGGTGGGGCGGGAGACATTCACGAGCAGTACTTC.

The chain joins TRBV9 to TRBJ2-3; TRBD2 matches 10 bases. After removal of 0 bases from V and 5 bases from J, the junction contained 6 bases not matched to a gene. The CDR3 runs 16 residues. CDR1 is SGDLS, CDR2 YYNGEE, per germline. The CDR3 DNA is TGTGCCAGCAGCGTAGAAGCGGGGGGGCCGGAAGATACGCAGTATTTT. The encoded protein is CASSVEAGGPEDTQYF.

This chain's CDR3 is CASSVQGNYNEQFF. The CDR3 DNA reads TGTGCCAGCAGTGTACAGGGGAACTACAATGAGCAGTTCTTC. The chain couples TRBV2 to TRBJ2-1; TRBD1 matches 7 bases. CDR1 is SNHLY and CDR2 is FYNNEI in the germline V gene. V lost 4 bases and J lost 3; bases outside the gene matches: 3. The CDR3 extends over 14 amino acids.

The chain has TRBV19 and TRBJ2-7; 10 bases fit TRBD2. CDR3 length: 15 residues. Per germline, CDR1 LNHDA and CDR2 SQIVND (reference sequence). The V gene end was trimmed by 4 bases and the J gene end by 6 bases; junction bases not matched to a gene: 9. CDR3 nucleotides: TGTGCCAGTAGTAAAAAGACTAGCGGGCCCCTCGAGCAGTACTTC. Encoded protein: CASSKKTSGPLEQYF. Together with reference TRBV19 and TRBJ2-7, the CDR3 gives the full variable domain: DGGITQSPKYLFRKEGQNVTLSCEQNLNHDAMYWYRQDPGQGLRLIYYSQIVNDFQKGDIAEGYSVSREKKESFPLTVTSAQKNPTAFYLCASSKKTSGPLEQYFGPGTRLTVT.

This chain links TRBV4-3 with TRBJ1-6, with D tentatively TRBD1 (6 bases). This CDR3 spans 15 amino acids. Germline CDR1 and CDR2: LGHNA and YSLEER. Trimming removed 7 bases from V and 7 bases from J, with 17 bases in between. The CDR3 DNA follows: TGCGCCAGCACCGACGTGACAGGCGGGAATTCACCCCTCCACTTT. This encodes CASTDVTGGNSPLHF.

The chain employs TRBV19 and TRBJ1-2, with a tentative D call TRBD1 (5 bases). Germline V CDR1 and CDR2: LNHDA, SQIVND (reference sequence). This CDR3 region has 13 residues. V shed 4 bases and J shed 3 bases, with 9 bases lying between them. CDR3 region: CASSRTGDYGYTF. CDR3 nucleotides: TGTGCCAGTAGTAGAACGGGGGACTATGGCTACACCTTC.